Here is one TCR beta chain with its context. Repertoires were generated with immunoSEQ multiplex PCR, while TCRdb's copy carries only in-frame clones and drops some. The sample lists a few hundred thousand clones, around 90% occurring once. The data derive from a study of blood T cell repertoires in COVID-19. Overall study context: COVID-19 samples collected from the United States, Italy and Spain covered acute and convalescent phases. PBMCs, B-cell-depleted T cells, or T cells provided the cDNA or gDNA that made up the material.

Germline trimming cut 3 bases from V and 5 bases from J; bases unmatched to any gene: 8. Per the germline V gene, CDR1 is LNHDA and CDR2 is SQIVND (reference sequence). The CDR3 spans 15 residues. Material: peripheral blood. The J gene is TRBJ2-5, the V gene TRBV19; TRBD1 aligns across 8 bases. The source is a woman in her 40s who had recovered from COVID-19. DNA for the CDR3: TGTGCCAGTAGTATTGGGCAGGGGGCAGGGGAGACCCAGTACTTC. Its translation: CASSIGQGAGETQYF.